A selection of T cell receptor beta chains follows, all from one sample in a study of blood T cell repertoires in COVID-19. Method: immunoSEQ multiplex PCR; TCRdb's copy keeps in-frame clones and lacks some. Here the sample spans some 390,000 clones, roughly nine tenths being singletons. Sequencing used PBMCs or T cells enriched from blood (not recorded which). These receptor sequences come from a man younger than 40 who had recovered from COVID-19. Both conserved end residues are part of each CDR3. The D gene is left open where the match is weak. Size tells how often a clone was seen (once, few, many) or the class of an expanded clone, and some rows leave it out.

j_gene,v_gene,abundance,d_gene,CDR3aa,CDR3nt
TRBJ2-5,TRBV5-1,.,.,CASSSGTSFPETQYF,TGCGCCAGCAGCTCCGGAACTAGCTTCCCGGAGACCCAGTACTTC
TRBJ2-7,TRBV28,.,.,CASSFDSNEQYF,TGTGCCAGCAGTTTTGACAGCAACGAGCAGTACTTC
TRBJ1-4,TRBV6-2/TRBV6-3,.,TRBD1,CASSRRGRTTNEKLFF,TGTGCCAGCAGCCGCAGGGGGCGGACAACTAATGAAAAACTGTTTTTT
TRBJ1-1,TRBV19,.,.,CALGGRGTEAFF,TGTGCCCTAGGCGGTAGGGGGACTGAAGCTTTCTTT
TRBJ2-1,TRBV13,.,.,CASGAAEYNEQFF,TGTGCCAGCGGTGCCGCGGAATATAATGAGCAGTTCTTC
TRBJ2-1,TRBV18,.,TRBD1,CASSPGGQGSQNEQFF,TGTGCCAGCTCACCTGGGGGACAGGGGTCCCAAAATGAGCAGTTCTTC
TRBJ1-2,TRBV28,once,TRBD1,CAIGRDRGNGYTF,TGTGCCATTGGCCGGGACAGGGGGAATGGCTACACCTTC
TRBJ2-1,TRBV28,.,TRBD2,CASSPYPQREADEQFF,TGTGCCAGCAGTCCATATCCCCAGCGGGAGGCTGATGAGCAGTTCTTC
TRBJ1-2,TRBV7-2,.,TRBD1,CASSTAPSGQGRMGYTF,TGTGCCAGCAGTACTGCACCGTCGGGACAGGGACGAATGGGCTACACCTTC
TRBJ1-5,TRBV7-8,.,.,CASSSEWDQPQHF,TGTGCCAGCAGCTCGGAGTGGGATCAGCCCCAGCATTTT
TRBJ1-3,TRBV7-9,once,.,CASMRRQGIRNTIYF,TGTGCCAGCATGCGGAGGCAGGGGATACGAAACACCATATATTTT
TRBJ2-5,TRBV10-3,.,.,CAIRAQETQYF,TGTGCCATCAGGGCCCAAGAGACCCAGTACTTC
TRBJ2-2,TRBV7-2,.,.,CASSLDVGSGELFF,TGTGCCAGCAGCTTAGACGTGGGCTCCGGGGAGCTGTTTTTT
TRBJ1-1,TRBV10-3,.,TRBD1,CATQGDRGEAFF,TGTGCCACTCAGGGGGACAGGGGTGAAGCTTTCTTT
TRBJ2-7,TRBV7-3,.,TRBD1,CASSVSGTGDYEQYF,TGTGCCAGCAGCGTATCCGGGACAGGGGACTACGAGCAGTACTTC
TRBJ2-3,TRBV5-1,.,.,CASSEGLSTDTQYF,TGCGCCAGCAGCGAGGGCCTTAGCACAGATACGCAGTATTTT
TRBJ1-6,TRBV3-1/TRBV3-2,.,TRBD1,CASSQEGQGSRSPLHF,TGTGCCAGCAGCCAAGAGGGACAGGGGTCCCGATCACCCCTCCACTTT